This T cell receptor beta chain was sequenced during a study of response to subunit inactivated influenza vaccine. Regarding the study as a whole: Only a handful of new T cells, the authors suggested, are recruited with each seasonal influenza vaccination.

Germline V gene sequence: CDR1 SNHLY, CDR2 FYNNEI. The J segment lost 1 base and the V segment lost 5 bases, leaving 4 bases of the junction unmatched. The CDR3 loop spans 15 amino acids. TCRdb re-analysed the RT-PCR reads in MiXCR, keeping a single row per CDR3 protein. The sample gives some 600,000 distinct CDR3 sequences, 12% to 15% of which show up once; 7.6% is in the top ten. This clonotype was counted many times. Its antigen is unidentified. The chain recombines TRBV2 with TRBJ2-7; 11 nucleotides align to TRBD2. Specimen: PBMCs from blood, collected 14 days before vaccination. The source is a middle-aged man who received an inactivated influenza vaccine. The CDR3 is CASSPGTSGSYEQYF. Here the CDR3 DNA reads TGTGCCAGCAGTCCCGGGACTAGCGGTTCCTACGAGCAGTACTTC.